This T cell receptor (beta chain) was profiled in a study of OX40 agonist ivuxolimab in advanced cancers. Background on the whole study: Ivuxolimab was a fully human IgG2 agonistic monoclonal antibody targeting the costimulatory receptor OX40 (CD134). In the dose-escalation cohort, 82.7% of patients were male, and the mean age was approximately 60 years, with a range of about 20 to 79. Peripheral TCRbeta sequencing aimed to test whether ivuxolimab altered TCR sequence diversity and caused clonal T-cell expansion. The paper describes the monotherapy dose-escalation part (N ≈ 52 patients) of the phase I trial of ivuxolimab. Partial responses occurred in three dose-escalation patients: two with cutaneous melanoma and one with hepatocellular carcinoma. Intravenous ivuxolimab was administered to patients every 2 weeks at six dose levels: 0.01, 0.1, 0.3, 1.5, 3 and 10 mg/kg. Patients were allowed to have had prior anti-PD-1, anti-PD-L1 or anti-CTLA-4 therapy, and around two fifths of the dose-escalation patients had been treated with checkpoint inhibitors. Of the approximately 54 dose-escalation patients, hepatocellular carcinoma was present in about 20, melanoma in some 15, renal cell carcinoma in 9 and head and neck cancer in 9.

To note about this clone: The clone's antigen remains unknown. Per-nucleotide qualities are absent, and no much larger clonotype sits a single base away.

For sequencing of the TCRbeta CDR3 region, genomic DNA was extracted from the sorted cells. TCRbeta CDR3 regions were sequenced using the immunoSEQ Assay. The immuneACCESS repertoire file appears here via TCRdb, limited to in-frame rearrangements. These files lack a portion of the clones; in checked studies, under half of the deficit traces to unresolved V genes, and the cause of the others is not known. This sample gives some 91,000 clones in total; 87% of them show up just once. Of the sample, 3.5% to 5.5% is held by the ten largest clones. Summary of the overall study and its limitations: At doses from 0.1 to 3.0 mg/kg, clonal expansion was seen in both CD4+ and CD8+ blood T cells between baseline and week 6. Low levels of normalized T-cell clonal expansion were also seen in some nonresponding patients. After ivuxolimab, CD8+ T cells had more expanded clones than CD4+ T cells on average. Which antigens the clonally expanded peripheral T cells were specific for was not determined. In the 0.1-3.0 mg/kg groups, partial responders were among the patients with the lowest normalized peripheral clonal expansion, particularly in CD8+ T cells.

The trial excluded patients who had a history of autoimmune disease or were on systemic immunosuppression. Peripheral blood for TCR sequencing was collected from all dose cohorts at baseline, on cycle 4 day 1, and on cycle 7 day 1. The samples were taken from a phase I, first-in-human, multicenter, open-label dose-escalation trial of ivuxolimab. Adults with locally advanced or metastatic melanoma, renal cell carcinoma, hepatocellular carcinoma or head and neck squamous cell carcinoma were enrolled in the trial. Before TCR sequencing, CD4+ T cells and CD8+ T cells were sorted from peripheral blood as separate populations. Inclusive of the bounding cysteine and phenylalanine, the CDR3 is 15 residues long. The entry retains the CDR3 DNA only, 45 bases that are in frame from base 1. From the germline V gene, CDR1 is MGHRA and CDR2 is YSYEKL. Unmatched junction bases come to 4, with V trimmed by 5 bases and J by 3 bases.

Sequences were derived from CD4+ or CD8+ T cells sorted from blood, sampled in a trial of the OX40 agonist ivuxolimab. Recombination connected TRBV4-1 to TRBJ1-3, and TRBD1 aligns with 10 junction nucleotides. The TCR originated in an adult with an advanced solid tumor such as melanoma, head and neck, liver or kidney cancer. The DNA is as follows: TGCGCCAGCAGCGGGACAGGGGTTAGTGGAAACACCATATATTTT. Its translation is CASSGTGVSGNTIYF.